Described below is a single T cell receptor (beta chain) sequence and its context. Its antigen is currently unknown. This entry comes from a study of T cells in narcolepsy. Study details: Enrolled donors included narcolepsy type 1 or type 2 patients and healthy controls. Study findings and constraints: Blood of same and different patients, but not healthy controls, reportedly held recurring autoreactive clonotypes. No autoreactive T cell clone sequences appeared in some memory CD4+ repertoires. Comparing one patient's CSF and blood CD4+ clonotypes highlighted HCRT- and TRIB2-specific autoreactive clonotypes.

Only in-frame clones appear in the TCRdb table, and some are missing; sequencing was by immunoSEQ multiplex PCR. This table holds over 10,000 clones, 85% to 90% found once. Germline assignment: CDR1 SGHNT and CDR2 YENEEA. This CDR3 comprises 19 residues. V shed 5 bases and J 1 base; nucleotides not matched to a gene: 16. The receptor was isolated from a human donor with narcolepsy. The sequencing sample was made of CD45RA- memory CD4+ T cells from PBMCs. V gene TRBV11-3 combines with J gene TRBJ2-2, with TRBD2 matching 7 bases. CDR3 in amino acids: CASSGLGGRSHLNTGELFF. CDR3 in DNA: TGTGCCAGCAGCGGTTTAGGCGGGAGATCCCATTTGAACACCGGGGAGCTGTTTTTT.